This entry lists 5 T cell receptor beta chains sequenced from one sample in a study of T-cell memory formation after mild COVID-19 (dated by TCRdb to the early 2020s). The library came from 5' RACE. The reads were generated on an Illumina NovaSeq 6000. Starting from the raw public reads, TCRdb applied fastp trimming at Q25, assembled clones with MiXCR and retained in-frame beta chains. When rows share a CDR3 protein, they turn into one entry using the most common DNA and genes. The sample yields more than 400,000 distinct CDR3 sequences; over 15% were counted once. 10% to 15% of the sample goes to the ten largest clones. Sequenced sample: PBMCs or a T cell subset sorted from them (not recorded which). The receptors derive from an adult woman who had mild COVID-19 (a few samples of this study predate the infection). The sample titles of this study are shuffled in the database, so cell type and time point are left out; the donor was told from shared clones.

The table lists this clonotype with a few counts. The V call is TRBV5-5, the J call TRBJ2-1; no firm D call. V gave up 2 bases and J gave up 6 bases, with 12 bases separating them. The CDR3 is 14 amino acids. The germline CDR1 and CDR2 sequences are SGHKS and YYEKEE (reference sequence). The CDR3: CASSFLLVVNEQFF. The CDR3 DNA is TGTGCCAGCAGCTTCCTGTTAGTGGTCAATGAGCAGTTCTTC.

The chain recombines TRBV6-5 with TRBJ1-3; the D is unclear. Per the germline V gene, CDR1 is MNHEY and CDR2 is SVGAGI. This CDR3 region has 13 residues. V lost 5 bases and J lost 0, with 5 bases in between. The CDR3 reads CASSTVSGNTIYF. The DNA of the CDR3 is TGTGCCAGCAGTACAGTCTCTGGAAACACCATATATTTT.

The V call is TRBV18, the J call TRBJ2-1, with 7 positions matching TRBD2. This CDR3 is 18 amino acids long. V dropped 5 bases and J dropped 7; count of bases not matched to a gene: 20. The germline gives CDR1 KGHSH, CDR2 LQKENI. This chain's CDR3 is CASSARSGGRAQGNEQFF. DNA for the CDR3: TGTGCCAGCTCAGCCAGATCGGGAGGCCGGGCGCAAGGGAATGAGCAGTTCTTC.

This clonotype was found once. CDR3 in amino acids: CASSPFQGAKNTEAFF. The CDR3 region has the DNA TGTGCCAGCTCACCTTTCCAGGGGGCGAAGAACACTGAAGCTTTCTTT. The rearrangement joins TRBV18 to TRBJ1-1; 8 bases line up with TRBD1. The CDR3 length is 16 residues. Trimming removed 3 bases from V and 1 base from J; junction bases left unmatched: 7. Germline CDR1 KGHSH, CDR2 LQKENI.

Written as DNA, the CDR3 is TGCAGTGCTAGAGGATGGGGGGAGGACAGCTCCTACAATGAGCAGTTCTTC. Amino acids: CSARGWGEDSSYNEQFF. The rearrangement links TRBV20-1 to TRBJ2-1; D may be TRBD1 or TRBD2 (6 bases each). Trimming took off 1 base at V and 0 bases at J, with 16 bases between the two ends. The CDR3 spans 17 residues. Germline CDR1 DFQATT, CDR2 SNEGSKA (reference sequence).